Listed here are 19 T cell receptor beta chains from one sample, sequenced in a study of cytomegalovirus exposure and HLA in healthy donors. Use of 60 Vbeta and 13 Jbeta primers characterized the PCR. Assay: immunoSEQ multiplex PCR; the TCRdb copy retains only in-frame clones and omits some. The sample has over 150,000 clones, approximately 84% seen once. Sequencing used PBMCs. These receptors were collected from a woman aged 45-65 years in good health and CMV-seropositive.

This chain uses TRBV19 with TRBJ2-5; D might be TRBD1 (6 bases). Trimming removed 5 bases at V and 2 bases at J, with 12 bases between. The CDR3 has 14 residues. The germline V gene has CDR1 LNHDA and CDR2 SQIVND (reference sequence). The CDR3 here is CASSVPGVQETQYF. The CDR3 region has the DNA TGTGCCAGTAGTGTCCCAGGGGTGCAAGAGACCCAGTACTTC.

The V gene is TRBV27, the J gene TRBJ2-2; 11 bases line up with TRBD2. Germline V gives CDR1 MNHEY, CDR2 SMNVEV (reference sequence). CDR3 length: 18 amino acids. Trimming removed 0 bases from V and 5 bases from J; junction bases left unmatched: 8. The CDR3 DNA reads as TGTGCCAGCAGTTTATCCTCCACTAGCGGGAGAAGAACCGGGGAGCTGTTTTTT. Encoded protein: CASSLSSTSGRRTGELFF.

The CDR3 nucleotides read TGCGCCAGCAGCTTGGGCGGGACAGGTGCGGACATTCAGTACTTC. Translated, it gives CASSLGGTGADIQYF. V is TRBV5-1 and J is TRBJ2-4; TRBD1 matches 8 bases. The CDR3 runs to 15 residues. V trimming: 0 bases; J trimming: 8 bases; junction bases outside the gene matches: 7. In germline, CDR1 is SGHRS, CDR2 YFSETQ.

The chain is built from TRBV7-2 and TRBJ2-7, with 7 nucleotides matching TRBD1. V gave up 1 base and J gave up 1 base; unmatched junction bases: 4. Germline CDR1 is SGHTA and CDR2 is FQGNSA. The length of the CDR3 is 15 residues. CDR3 amino acids: CASSLEGQRSYEQYF. As DNA, the CDR3 is TGTGCCAGCAGCTTAGAGGGACAGCGATCCTACGAGCAGTACTTC.

This clone was counted once. The chain is built from TRBV28 and TRBJ1-1, with a possible D match to TRBD1 (5 bases). V was shortened by 3 bases and J by 1 base, with 12 bases between the two germline ends. The V gene's germline CDR1 is MDHEN and CDR2 SYDVKM. This CDR3 contains 15 residues. The CDR3, as DNA: TGTGCCAGCAGTTTCTGGGGCAGATCGAACACTGAAGCTTTCTTT. As protein: CASSFWGRSNTEAFF.

With respect to this clone: Given a much more abundant clone one base away, this may be a read error. The genes are TRBV5-6 and TRBJ1-2, with 7 bases lining up with TRBD1. This CDR3 region has 13 residues. V dropped 3 bases and J dropped 4; count of bases not matched to a gene: 3. CDR1 is SGHDT and CDR2 is YYEEEE in the germline V gene. The CDR3 coding sequence is TGTGCCAGCAGCTCCGGACAGGTCTATGGCTACACCTTC. Protein product: CASSSGQVYGYTF. The full variable domain, with the rest looked up from reference TRBV5-6 and TRBJ1-2, is DAGVTQSPTHLIKTRGQQVTLRCSPKSGHDTVSWYQQALGQGPQFIFQYYEEEERQRGNFPDRFSGHQFPNYSSELNVNALLLGDSALYLCASSSGQVYGYTFGSGTRLTVV.

This clone appeared a few times. The J gene is TRBJ1-2, the V gene TRBV7-9; D call uncertain. CDR3 length: 11 residues. CDR1 is SEHNR and CDR2 is FQNEAQ in the germline V gene (reference sequence). V lost 5 bases and J 10 bases, leaving 11 bases between the germline ends. CDR3 in DNA: TGTGCCAGCAGCCCGAATGAGGCCTACACCTTC. Residues: CASSPNEAYTF.

The rearrangement joins TRBV5-4 to TRBJ2-5; D perhaps matches TRBD2 (6 bases). Between the trimmed V and J ends, which lost 1 base and 6 bases, there was a span of 10 bases. The CDR3 is 13 residues long. The germline V gene has CDR1 SGHNT and CDR2 YYREEE (reference sequence). DNA of the CDR3: TGTGCCAGCAGCTTGCGACTAGGTCAGACCCAGTACTTC. It is translated as CASSLRLGQTQYF.

About this clone: This sample includes further DNA sequences coding for the same CDR3. This sequence joins TRBV7-9 and TRBJ1-4, with 9 bases identical to TRBD1. The length of the CDR3 is 14 residues. Losses at the gene ends were 1 base for V and 7 bases for J; bases not matched to a gene: 1. Germline CDR1 SEHNR, CDR2 FQNEAQ (reference sequence). CDR3 in amino acids: CASSLGTGVEKLFF. CDR3 bases: TGTGCCAGCAGCTTAGGGACAGGGGTTGAAAAACTGTTTTTT.

The J gene is TRBJ1-2, the V gene TRBV5-4, with 7 nucleotides matching TRBD1. V shed 1 base, J shed 7 bases, and the junction held 16 bases outside the gene matches. The CDR3 has 17 residues. The V gene's germline CDR1 is SGHNT and CDR2 YYREEE (reference sequence). The CDR3 sequence is CASSLPGGQGEIGGYTF. CDR3 DNA: TGTGCCAGCAGCTTGCCCGGTGGGCAGGGGGAAATCGGTGGCTACACCTTC.

This clone has more than one count but fewer than ten. The chain links TRBV2 to TRBJ1-2; TRBD1 might be the D (6 bases). Looked up from germline, CDR1 is SNHLY and CDR2 is FYNNEI. This CDR3 comprises 16 residues. V lost 1 base to trimming and J lost 2 bases, with 14 bases between them. The CDR3 protein is CASSEGSAGANYGYTF. As DNA, the CDR3 is TGTGCCAGCAGTGAAGGGTCGGCAGGGGCGAACTATGGCTACACCTTC. The full variable domain, completed using reference TRBV2 and TRBJ1-2, is EPEVTQTPSHQVTQMGQEVILRCVPISNHLYFYWYRQILGQKVEFLVSFYNNEISEKSEIFDDQFSVERPDGSNFTLKIRSTKLEDSAMYFCASSEGSAGANYGYTFGSGTRLTVV.

The rearrangement uses TRBV6-1 and TRBJ1-5, with D uncertain. Per the germline V gene, CDR1 is MNHNS and CDR2 is SASEGT. Trimming shortened V by 2 bases and J by 5 bases, and 25 bases separated the two germline ends. This CDR3 region has 19 residues. CDR3 loop: CASSERGIDPWGADQPQHF. The CDR3 bases are TGTGCCAGCAGTGAAAGAGGGATCGACCCGTGGGGAGCGGATCAGCCCCAGCATTTT.

The J gene is TRBJ2-3, the V gene TRBV2; 7 nucleotides agree with TRBD1. CDR1 and CDR2 from the germline V gene are SNHLY and FYNNEI. The CDR3 runs to 14 residues. Trimming took 5 bases from V and 3 from J; bases not matched to a gene: 5. The DNA for the CDR3 is TGTGCCAGCAGTAGACAGGGTGTGACAGATACGCAGTATTTT. Encoded protein: CASSRQGVTDTQYF.

Points on this clone: Mismatch with germline at one junction end may stem from a read error. The chain uses TRBV30 and TRBJ2-4; TRBD2 might be the D (5 bases). CDR1 is GTSNPN and CDR2 is SVGIG in the germline V gene (reference sequence). The CDR3 runs 18 residues. This CDR3 reads CAWSAPPWRQLAKNSQYF. The CDR3 DNA is TGTGCCTGGAGTGCCCCACCGTGGAGGCAGTTAGCCAAAAACAGTCAGTACTTC.

The sample holds a few counts of this clone. The chain recombines TRBV5-4 with TRBJ1-1; D is uncertain. Germline CDR1 reads SGHNT; CDR2 reads YYREEE (reference sequence). Trimming left V 0 bases short and J 1 base short, with 7 bases between. The CDR3 consists of 14 residues. In DNA, the CDR3 is TGTGCCAGCAGCTTGGGACGGGAGAACACTGAAGCTTTCTTT. Translating gives CASSLGRENTEAFF.

This clone was recorded once. V gene TRBV2 combines with J gene TRBJ1-2; maybe TRBD1 (5 bases). CDR1 SNHLY and CDR2 FYNNEI come from the germline V gene. CDR3 length equals 14 residues. V was shortened by 6 bases and J by 3 bases, with 14 bases between the two germline ends. CDR3 in DNA: TGTGCCAGCAGGCCCTCCGGGGGAGACTATGGCTACACCTTC. This translates into CASRPSGGDYGYTF.

A few counts support this clone. V and J are TRBV29-1 and TRBJ2-2, with D possibly being TRBD2 (5 bases). This CDR3 region has 16 residues. The germline V gene encodes CDR1 SQVTM and CDR2 ANQGSEA. V lost 6 bases to trimming and J lost 0 bases, with 17 bases between them. CDR3 sequence (DNA): TGCAGCGTAGGCCTACTAGGCTCGACGAACACCGGGGAGCTGTTTTTT. It yields the protein CSVGLLGSTNTGELFF.

In this sample, this clone turned up once. The chain is built from TRBV6-5 and TRBJ2-5; D might be TRBD1 (6 bases). The germline V and J ends were trimmed by 4 bases and 1 base, with 7 bases remaining between them. CDR3 length equals 13 residues. Germline V gene sequence: CDR1 MNHEY, CDR2 SVGAGI. CDR3 in amino acids: CASSWTVQETQYF. The DNA of the CDR3 is TGTGCCAGCAGTTGGACAGTCCAAGAGACCCAGTACTTC.

Only a few counts were recorded for this clone. The rearrangement uses TRBV6-1 and TRBJ1-1; TRBD1 agrees at 7 bases. The V gene's germline CDR1 is MNHNS and CDR2 SASEGT. V gave up 1 base and J gave up 5 bases; unmatched junction bases: 10. This CDR3 region has 16 residues. CDR3 sequence: CASSEVYRGGSTEAFF. The CDR3, as DNA: TGTGCCAGCAGTGAAGTCTACAGGGGTGGGAGTACTGAAGCTTTCTTT.